This T cell receptor beta chain was documented in a study of CD8 T cells in ankylosing spondylitis. Overall study results and limits: Prior literature has documented some motif variants in synovial fluid and blood from reactive arthritis. Within ankylosing spondylitis blood, a TCR beta motif made up of roughly eight highly homologous variants appeared to be characteristic. Significant enrichment of disease-linked clones was reportedly seen in matched ankylosing spondylitis synovial fluid.

This clonotype has a handful of counts. Antigen unknown. TCRdb re-called the 5' RACE reads through MiXCR, storing one row per CDR3 protein. Altogether 350,000 to 450,000 distinct CDR3 sequences are present, more than 25% being singletons, with the ten largest covering 0.89%. Trimming pared 6 bases from V and 5 bases from J, leaving 10 bases between. This CDR3 has 12 residues. Germline V gene lookup returns CDR1 SEHNR and CDR2 FQNEAQ (reference sequence). This sequence was found in a male donor with ankylosing spondylitis. The source material was blood, either unsorted or a sorted T cell fraction (not recorded which). The chain joins TRBV7-9 to TRBJ2-5; tentatively, D is TRBD1 (5 bases). The CDR3 spells CASSQGVETQYF. CDR3 in DNA: TGTGCCAGCAGTCAGGGTGTGGAGACCCAGTACTTC.